This T cell receptor (beta chain) derives from a study of blood T cells in healthy people across ages. Across the whole study: Researchers report that template switching captured about one barcoded beta molecule per two T cells. Study observations and caveats: Naive and antigen-experienced cells could not be conclusively compared, given unsorted PBMCs.

The use of a sample-barcoded 5' primer and a J-beta primer mix characterized a second PCR of about 7 to 12 cycles. Each CDR3 protein gets one entry after TCRdb re-called the 5' RACE reads with MiXCR. There are about 1,500,000 distinct CDR3 sequences in the sample; 42% occur only once, and under 8% lies in the top ten. Per sample, a minimum of 6.5 million PBMCs were isolated. Per the germline V gene, CDR1 is SGDLS and CDR2 is YYNGEE. The CDR3 has 17 amino acids. With 4 bases clipped from V and 5 bases from J, the junction kept 14 bases outside the gene matches. Concerning this clonotype: No antigen is known for it.

This receptor was taken from a young woman in good health. The chain couples TRBV9 to TRBJ2-1; the match to TRBD1 covers 8 bases. What was sequenced was blood. CDR3 sequence (DNA): TGTGCCAGCAGCTCACGTTGGACAGGGAAGAGAGACAATGAGCAGTTCTTC. Amino acids: CASSSRWTGKRDNEQFF.